This entry concerns a single TCR beta chain. Its cognate antigen is unknown. PCR used 60 Vbeta primers and 13 Jbeta primers. Sequencing was performed with immunoSEQ multiplex PCR; in TCRdb, only in-frame clones are kept and a portion is missing. The sample includes about 88,000 clones, approximately 71% seen only once; the top ten take 2.7%. Looked up from germline, CDR1 is GTSNPN and CDR2 is SVGIG (reference sequence). V was trimmed by 1 base and J by 0 bases, leaving 13 bases between them. The CDR3 has 16 amino acids. This entry belongs to a study of cytomegalovirus exposure and HLA in healthy donors. Study at large: The Caucasian-associated ancestry cluster contained 65% to 85% of the roughly 400 genotyped donors. Study-level results: Later findings reportedly placed an Asian-associated ancestry cluster below the approximately 630-donor mean for N-insertions. 87-base-pair reads could not separate some V segments, including TRBV6-2 and TRBV6-3. Later analysis associated a missense DCLRE1C variant with TCR beta V- and J-gene trimming.

The rearrangement uses TRBV30 and TRBJ2-1; the D gene is possibly TRBD2 (6 bases). The receptor comes from a man over 45 in good health and CMV-seronegative. The sequencing input was PBMCs. CDR3 bases: TGTGCCTGGAGTGCCCGAGGACTATCCTCCTACAATGAGCAGTTCTTC. It encodes CAWSARGLSSYNEQFF.